Listed below are T cell receptor beta chains from one sample, sequenced in a study of tumor and adjacent non-tumor tissue in lung cancer. MiXCR was run by TCRdb on the multiplex PCR reads, yielding one entry per CDR3 protein. The table records approximately 120,000 distinct CDR3 sequences, 62% of them present only once. Sequenced material: distant non-tumor lung tissue. Receptor source: a man aged 55 to 70 with non-small cell lung cancer. CDR3s include the opening cysteine and the closing phenylalanine or tryptophan. A D gene is named only where the DNA matches it firmly. Size is omitted from some rows. Given values are once, few, many or a class for expanded clones.

V: TRBV29-1
D: TRBD1
length: 18
J: TRBJ2-2
size: NA
CDR3: CCVEVGGQDFANAGELFF
DNA: TGCTGCGTTGAAGTTGGGGGACAGGATTTCGCGAACGCCGGGGAGCTGTTTTTT

V: TRBV6-5
D: TRBD1
length: 15
J: TRBJ2-7
size: NA
CDR3: CASSQSGTGTYEEYF
DNA: TGTGCCAGTAGTCAATCCGGGACAGGGACTTACGAGGAGTACTTC

V: TRBV19
D: NA
length: 14
J: TRBJ1-1
size: NA
CDR3: CASSITGRDAEAFF
DNA: TGTGCCAGTAGTATAACAGGCCGGGATGCTGAAGCTTTCTTT

V: TRBV7-3
D: TRBD2
length: 14
J: TRBJ2-1
size: NA
CDR3: CASSLTSGTDEQFF
DNA: TGTGCCAGCAGCTTGACTAGCGGGACCGATGAGCAGTTCTTC

V: TRBV11-2
D: NA
length: 13
J: TRBJ2-2
size: NA
CDR3: CASSIEGTGELFF
DNA: TGTGCCAGCAGCATAGAAGGCACCGGGGAGCTGTTCTTT

V: TRBV4-1
D: NA
length: 14
J: TRBJ2-3
size: NA
CDR3: CASSQVLVGDTQNF
DNA: TGCGCCAGCAGCCAAGTATTAGTAGGGGATACTCAGAATTTT

V: TRBV4-2
D: NA
length: 15
J: TRBJ2-7
size: NA
CDR3: CAGSPDGSGSHEQYF
DNA: TGTGCCGGCAGCCCCGATGGTTCCGGCAGCCACGAGCAGTACTTC

V: TRBV6-2/TRBV6-3
D: NA
length: 13
J: TRBJ1-5
size: many
CDR3: CASARVSNQPQHF
DNA: TGTGCCAGCGCGAGGGTAAGCAATCAGCCCCAGCATTTT

V: TRBV6-6
D: NA
length: 18
J: TRBJ1-3
size: many
CDR3: CASSSTGSPLSSGNTIYF
DNA: TGTGCCAGCAGCAGCACAGGGTCCCCCTTAAGCTCTGGAAACACCATATATTTT

V: TRBV4-2
D: TRBD2
length: 16
J: TRBJ2-1
size: NA
CDR3: CANSGISGGAYNEQFF
DNA: TGTGCCAACAGCGGGATTAGCGGGGGGGCCTACAATGAGCAGTTCTTC

V: TRBV6-5
D: TRBD2
length: 15
J: TRBJ2-1
size: NA
CDR3: CARGRPGTSTNEQFF
DNA: TGTGCCAGGGGTAGACCCGGGACTAGCACCAATGAGCAGTTCTTC

V: TRBV5-4
D: TRBD2
length: 16
J: TRBJ2-3
size: few
CDR3: CASSLGRAGGADTQYF
DNA: TGTGCCAGCAGCCTCGGGAGGGCCGGCGGAGCAGATACGCAGTATTTT

V: TRBV6-2/TRBV6-3
D: NA
length: 15
J: TRBJ2-6
size: NA
CDR3: CASCATSSGANVLTF
DNA: TGTGCTAGCTGCGCCACCTCCTCTGGGGCCAACGTCCTGACTTTC

V: TRBV10-3
D: NA
length: 12
J: TRBJ2-7
size: NA
CDR3: CAISTQGYEQYF
DNA: TGTGCCATCAGTACTCAAGGCTACGAGCAGTACTTC

V: TRBV4-1
D: TRBD2
length: 15
J: TRBJ2-7
size: NA
CDR3: CASSQDLGGSYEQYF
DNA: TGCGCCAGCAGCCAAGATCTGGGGGGGTCCTACGAGCAGTACTTT

V: TRBV30
D: NA
length: 15
J: TRBJ2-7
size: many
CDR3: CAWSVRPIRSYEQYF
DNA: TGTGCCTGGAGTGTACGACCCATTCGATCCTACGAGCAGTACTTC

V: TRBV12-5
D: TRBD2
length: 15
J: TRBJ2-1
size: NA
CDR3: CASGLHSGGRHERFF
DNA: TGTGCTAGTGGTTTACATAGCGGGGGGAGGCATGAGCGGTTCTTC

V: TRBV20-1
D: TRBD2
length: 14
J: TRBJ2-1
size: NA
CDR3: CSARAGAGNNEQFF
DNA: TGCAGTGCACGAGCGGGAGCAGGCAACAATGAGCAGTTCTTC

V: TRBV7-9
D: NA
length: 15
J: TRBJ1-5
size: NA
CDR3: CTSSLAGPSDRPQLF
DNA: TGTACCAGCAGCTTAGCCGGTCCCAGCGATCGGCCCCAGCTTTTT

V: TRBV11-2
D: NA
length: 17
J: TRBJ2-1
size: once
CDR3: CASSLVGELPHRGEQFF
DNA: TGTGCCAGCAGCTTAGTGGGTGAACTGCCTCACCGGGGGGAGCAGTTCTTC

V: TRBV12-3/TRBV12-4
D: TRBD2
length: 14
J: TRBJ2-3
size: NA
CDR3: CASSQISGGAPQYF
DNA: TGTGCCAGCAGTCAGATTAGCGGGGGAGCCCCGCAGTATTTT

V: TRBV6-1
D: NA
length: 14
J: TRBJ1-2
size: NA
CDR3: CTSREAAAGYGYTF
DNA: TGTACCAGCAGAGAGGCGGCCGCGGGCTATGGTTACACCTTC

V: TRBV6-2/TRBV6-3
D: NA
length: 14
J: TRBJ1-1
size: few
CDR3: CASAEGRENTEAFF
DNA: TGTGCCAGCGCCGAGGGGCGAGAAAACACTGAAGCTTTCTTT

V: TRBV28
D: TRBD1
length: 14
J: TRBJ2-2
size: few
CDR3: CASRPDRATGELFF
DNA: TGTGCCAGCAGACCCGACAGGGCCACCGGGGAGCTGTTTTTT

V: TRBV5-6
D: TRBD1
length: 15
J: TRBJ2-1
size: NA
CDR3: CASRLAGTAYSEQFF
DNA: TGTGCCAGCCGCTTGGCAGGGACAGCATACAGTGAGCAGTTCTTC

V: TRBV12-5
D: TRBD1
length: 14
J: TRBJ2-2
size: many
CDR3: CASGQGTGAGELFF
DNA: TGTGCTAGTGGTCAGGGGACAGGGGCGGGGGAGCTGTTTTTT

V: TRBV6-5
D: TRBD2
length: 15
J: TRBJ2-1
size: NA
CDR3: CASRLIAGARVEQFF
DNA: TGTGCCAGCAGACTCATAGCGGGAGCCAGGGTTGAGCAGTTCTTC

V: TRBV19
D: NA
length: 17
J: TRBJ2-3
size: NA
CDR3: CASSIPPPVLGTDTQYF
DNA: TGTGCCAGTAGTATTCCCCCTCCAGTGTTGGGCACAGATACGCAGTATTTT

V: TRBV12-5
D: NA
length: 14
J: TRBJ2-5
size: NA
CDR3: CASAPPEFGEIQYF
DNA: TGTGCTAGTGCCCCGCCGGAATTCGGGGAGATCCAGTACTTC

V: TRBV20-1
D: TRBD2
length: 15
J: TRBJ2-3
size: few
CDR3: CSANPASGGTDTQYF
DNA: TGCAGTGCTAACCCCGCTAGCGGGGGGACAGATACGCAGTATTTT

V: TRBV19
D: NA
length: 11
J: TRBJ1-1
size: few
CDR3: CASSIGPEAFF
DNA: TGTGCCAGTAGTATTGGCCCTGAAGCTTTCTTT

V: TRBV11-2
D: NA
length: 15
J: TRBJ2-5
size: once
CDR3: CARSLVPPGGETQYF
DNA: TGCGCCAGAAGCTTAGTTCCCCCAGGAGGAGAGACCCAGTACTTC

V: TRBV6-5
D: NA
length: 12
J: TRBJ1-6
size: many
CDR3: CASGRQNSPLHF
DNA: TGTGCCAGCGGTCGGCAAAATTCACCCCTCCACTTT

V: TRBV4-1
D: TRBD1
length: 15
J: TRBJ1-5
size: NA
CDR3: CASSRAQGANQPHHF
DNA: TGCGCCAGCAGTCGAGCACAGGGGGCGAATCAGCCCCATCATTTT

V: TRBV4-1
D: TRBD2
length: 14
J: TRBJ2-5
size: NA
CDR3: CTSSLRLAEETHYF
DNA: TGCACCAGCAGTCTCCGACTAGCGGAAGAGACCCATTACTTC

V: TRBV28
D: TRBD2
length: 17
J: TRBJ2-3
size: few
CDR3: CASSHLPGTSPTDTQYF
DNA: TGTGCCAGCAGTCACCTCCCTGGGACTAGCCCCACAGATACGCAGTATTTT

V: TRBV20-1
D: NA
length: 13
J: TRBJ2-7
size: NA
CDR3: CSVSLALGNEQYF
DNA: TGTAGTGTTTCCCTGGCCCTGGGGAACGAGCAGTACTTC

V: TRBV6-2/TRBV6-3
D: NA
length: 15
J: TRBJ2-5
size: NA
CDR3: CASGAARESRETQYF
DNA: TGTGCCAGCGGAGCAGCGCGGGAATCGCGAGAGACCCAGTACTTC

V: TRBV24-1
D: TRBD1
length: 18
J: TRBJ2-1
size: once
CDR3: CATSDSGTGGWFYNEQFF
DNA: TGTGCCACCAGTGATTCCGGGACAGGGGGCTGGTTCTACAATGAGCAGTTCTTC

V: TRBV28
D: TRBD1
length: 15
J: TRBJ1-5
size: NA
CDR3: CASSLGQGHPWSQHF
DNA: TGTGCCAGCAGTCTTGGACAGGGCCATCCTTGGTCCCAGCATTTT

V: TRBV11-2
D: TRBD2
length: 16
J: TRBJ2-3
size: NA
CDR3: CANIRSGRAFEDTQYF
DNA: TGTGCCAACATCCGTAGCGGGAGGGCCTTTGAAGATACGCAGTATTTT

V: TRBV6-5
D: NA
length: 15
J: TRBJ2-3
size: NA
CDR3: CASSYSRYSNQPQYF
DNA: TGTGCCAGCAGTTATTCACGGTATAGCAATCAGCCCCAGTATTTT

V: TRBV4-2
D: NA
length: 15
J: TRBJ1-1
size: NA
CDR3: CASSQDDQGYLEALF
DNA: TGTGCCAGCAGCCAAGATGACCAGGGTTACCTTGAAGCTCTCTTT

V: TRBV4-3
D: NA
length: 14
J: TRBJ2-3
size: many
CDR3: CASSQDRSTDTQYF
DNA: TGCGCCAGCAGCCAAGACAGGAGCACAGATACGCAGTATTTT

V: TRBV11-2
D: NA
length: 12
J: TRBJ2-7
size: NA
CDR3: CTSSLELHEQYF
DNA: TGTACTAGCAGCTTAGAACTGCACGAGCAGTACTTC

V: TRBV10-3
D: NA
length: 15
J: TRBJ1-2
size: many
CDR3: CAISDRQSANYGYTF
DNA: TGTGCCATCAGTGATAGACAGTCAGCTAACTATGGCTACACCTTC

V: TRBV5-4
D: TRBD2
length: 15
J: TRBJ2-3
size: medium-sized
CDR3: CASSDGLAGTDTQYF
DNA: TGTGCCAGCAGCGACGGACTAGCGGGTACAGATACGCAGTATTTT

V: TRBV4-1
D: NA
length: 14
J: TRBJ1-3
size: NA
CDR3: CASSRESSGGTIYF
DNA: TGCGCCAGTAGCCGAGAGAGCTCTGGAGGCACCATATATTTT

V: TRBV6-5
D: NA
length: 13
J: TRBJ2-3
size: many
CDR3: CASSTGGTDTQYF
DNA: TGTGCCAGCAGTACTGGGGGAACAGATACGCAGTATTTT

V: TRBV6-2/TRBV6-3
D: TRBD1
length: 14
J: TRBJ2-7
size: NA
CDR3: CASSSPGQGYDQYF
DNA: TGCGCCAGCAGCTCCCCGGGACAGGGCTACGATCAGTACTTC

V: TRBV7-2
D: TRBD2
length: 16
J: TRBJ2-1
size: NA
CDR3: CASSLVGLAGSNEQFF
DNA: TGTGCCAGCAGCTTAGTTGGACTAGCGGGAAGCAATGAGCAGTTCTTC

V: TRBV6-5
D: NA
length: 13
J: TRBJ1-2
size: NA
CDR3: CASSYDALHGCTF
DNA: TGTGCCAGTAGTTACGATGCCTTGCATGGCTGCACCTTC

V: TRBV28
D: NA
length: 14
J: TRBJ1-5
size: NA
CDR3: CASSQDYSNQPQRF
DNA: TGTGCCAGCAGCCAGGATTATAGCAATCAGCCCCAGCGTTTT

V: TRBV7-9
D: NA
length: 16
J: TRBJ2-1
size: NA
CDR3: CASSLEVDYSYNEQFF
DNA: TGTGCCAGCAGCTTAGAAGTGGATTACTCCTACAATGAGCAGTTCTTC

V: TRBV20-1
D: TRBD1
length: 12
J: TRBJ2-7
size: many
CDR3: CSAREDRGEQYF
DNA: TGCAGTGCTAGAGAAGACAGGGGCGAGCAGTACTTC

V: TRBV11-2
D: NA
length: 17
J: TRBJ2-1
size: NA
CDR3: CARSSVGELPYRGEQFF
DNA: TGTGCCAGGAGCTCGGTGGGGGAACTGCCTTACCGAGGGGAGCAGTTCTTC

V: TRBV12-3/TRBV12-4
D: NA
length: 15
J: TRBJ1-1
size: NA
CDR3: CVSSSGTPMNTEAFF
DNA: TGTGTCAGCAGTTCAGGGACACCCATGAACACTGAAGCTTTCTTT

V: TRBV6-2/TRBV6-3
D: TRBD1
length: 18
J: TRBJ2-2
size: many
CDR3: CASRTPGTGQLLTGELFF
DNA: TGTGCCAGCAGAACACCGGGGACAGGGCAGTTACTCACCGGGGAGCTGTTTTTT

V: TRBV29-1
D: NA
length: 16
J: TRBJ2-1
size: NA
CDR3: CSASEATQGGMGRQFF
DNA: TGCAGCGCTAGCGAGGCCACACAGGGTGGCATGGGTAGGCAGTTCTTC